Listed below are T cell receptor beta chains from one sample, sequenced in a study of OX40 agonist ivuxolimab in advanced cancers. Produced via immunoSEQ multiplex PCR; TCRdb's table is partial and in-frame only. The table has 65,000 to 80,000 clones, more than 70% seen once; the top ten hold 0.68%. Sequencing was performed on CD4+ or CD8+ T cells sorted from blood, taken in a trial of the OX40 agonist ivuxolimab. Receptor source: an adult with an advanced solid tumor such as melanoma, head and neck, liver or kidney cancer. Both conserved end residues are trimmed from each CDR3. Where a row states a size, it is once, few, many or the class of an expanded clone; other rows omit it.

abundance | j_gene | v_gene | CDR3aa
. | TRBJ2-2 | TRBV7-9 | ASSLEGDRGVLF
. | TRBJ2-3 | TRBV23-1 | ASSQSPETGLNTQY
. | TRBJ2-1 | TRBV10-3 | AISEGYEQF
. | TRBJ2-2 | TRBV2 | ASSLTMTGELF
. | TRBJ2-3 | TRBV11-3 | ASSLEGRRTDTQY
. | TRBJ2-2 | TRBV4-2 | ASSLRGDGELF
. | TRBJ1-5 | TRBV7-2 | ASSPNGQGQPQH
. | TRBJ1-5 | TRBV7-2 | ASSLVSGQAQPQH
. | TRBJ2-4 | TRBV29-1 | SVVFGQGTIQY
. | TRBJ2-4 | TRBV7-9 | ASSPSGTAKNIQY
. | TRBJ2-5 | TRBV2 | ASRRDPQETQY
. | TRBJ2-2 | TRBV25-1 | ASSDSNTGELF
few | TRBJ2-2 | TRBV19 | ASSITGFSGELF
. | TRBJ1-2 | TRBV5-6 | ASSLVGQGYGYT
. | TRBJ1-2 | TRBV6-5 | ASSYKRAGANYGYT